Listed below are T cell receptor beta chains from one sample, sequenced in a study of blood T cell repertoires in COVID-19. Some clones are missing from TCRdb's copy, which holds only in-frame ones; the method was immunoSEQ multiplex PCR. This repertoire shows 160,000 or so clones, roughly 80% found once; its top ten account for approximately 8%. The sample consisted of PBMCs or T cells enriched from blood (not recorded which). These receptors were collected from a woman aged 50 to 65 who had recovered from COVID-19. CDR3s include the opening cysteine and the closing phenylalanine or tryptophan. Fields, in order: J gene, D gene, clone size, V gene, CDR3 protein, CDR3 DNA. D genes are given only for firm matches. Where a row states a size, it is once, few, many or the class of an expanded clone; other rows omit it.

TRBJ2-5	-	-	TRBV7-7	CASSPSLDTQETQYF	TGTGCTAGCAGCCCCAGTTTGGACACACAAGAGACCCAGTACTTC
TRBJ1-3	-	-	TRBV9	CASSVGGGARNTIYF	TGTGCCAGCAGCGTAGGTGGGGGGGCCAGAAACACCATATATTTT
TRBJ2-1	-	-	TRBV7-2	CASSFLARNEQFF	TGTGCCAGCAGCTTTCTAGCTCGCAATGAGCAGTTCTTC
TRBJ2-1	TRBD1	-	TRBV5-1	CASSPDRGSDEQFF	TGCGCCAGCAGCCCGGACAGGGGTTCGGATGAGCAGTTCTTC
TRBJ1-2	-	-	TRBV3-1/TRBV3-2	CASSQGGFDGYTF	TGTGCCAGCAGCCAAGGCGGGTTCGATGGCTACACCTTC
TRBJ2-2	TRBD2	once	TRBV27	CASSLPAGGNTGELFF	TGTGCCAGCAGTCTTCCAGCGGGGGGGAACACCGGGGAGCTGTTTTTT
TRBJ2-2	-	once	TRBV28	CASSGGSGELFF	TGTGCCAGCAGTGGGGGCAGCGGGGAGCTGTTTTTT
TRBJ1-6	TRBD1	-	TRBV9	CASSGPGTVGSPLHF	TGTGCCAGCAGCGGCCCGGGGACAGTTGGCTCACCCCTCCACTTT
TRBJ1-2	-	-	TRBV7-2	CASSPGGTTYGYTF	TGTGCCAGCAGCCCGGGGGGTACAACCTATGGCTACACCTTC
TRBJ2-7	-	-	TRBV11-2	CASSIRGGWEQYF	TGTGCCAGCAGCATAAGGGGGGGATGGGAGCAGTACTTC
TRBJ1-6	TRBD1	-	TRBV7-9	CASFRTGNNSPLHF	TGTGCCAGCTTCCGGACAGGGAATAATTCACCCCTCCACTTT
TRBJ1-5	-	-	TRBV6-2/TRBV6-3	CASSYRVANNQPQHF	TGTGCCAGCAGTTACCGGGTGGCGAACAATCAGCCCCAGCATTTT
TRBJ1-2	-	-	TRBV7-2	CASSSQGNYGYTF	TGTGCCAGCAGCTCACAGGGTAACTATGGCTACACCTTC
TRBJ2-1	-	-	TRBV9	CASSVGGGDITYNEQFF	TGTGCCAGCAGCGTAGGAGGGGGGGACATCACCTACAATGAGCAGTTCTTC
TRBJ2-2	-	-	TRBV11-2	CASSLVRLGELFF	TGTGCCAGCAGCTTAGTCCGGTTGGGGGAGCTGTTTTTT
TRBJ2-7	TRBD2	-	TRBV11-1	CASSVTGTRTSEQYF	TGTGCCAGCAGCGTAACCGGGACTAGGACGAGCGAGCAGTACTTC